This is a list of T cell receptor beta chains from one sample in a study of blood T cell repertoires in COVID-19. The repertoire was sequenced with immunoSEQ multiplex PCR; TCRdb's copy has only in-frame clones and lacks some. The sample includes 150,000 to 200,000 clones, over 80% of them seen just once. The sequencing input was PBMCs or T cells enriched from blood (not recorded which). Receptors were obtained from a woman aged 60-75 years who had recovered from COVID-19. CDR3s include the opening cysteine and the closing phenylalanine or tryptophan. The order of the fields is J gene, V gene, clone size, CDR3 protein. Expanded clones are given a class, and other clones once, few, many or no size at all.

TRBJ1-6 | TRBV3-1/TRBV3-2 | few | CASSQGQGIGSPLHF
TRBJ2-3 | TRBV19 | - | CASSMAGGLDTQYF
TRBJ1-1 | TRBV9 | - | CASSPGRVNTEAFF
TRBJ2-1 | TRBV3-1/TRBV3-2 | - | CASSPGGPSYNEQFF
TRBJ2-1 | TRBV20-1 | - | CSASRGNEQFF
TRBJ1-2 | TRBV18 | - | CASSLSRQASGYGYTF
TRBJ1-6 | TRBV18 | - | CASSPSTGEESPLHF
TRBJ1-3 | TRBV5-6 | - | CASSLGTGNTIYF
TRBJ2-1 | TRBV29-1 | few | CSARLGTYNEQFF
TRBJ2-1 | TRBV7-2 | - | CASSLAASSYNEQFF
TRBJ1-5 | TRBV2 | - | CASSAQFSSNQPQHF
TRBJ1-2 | TRBV28 | - | CASSLMDSAYGYTF
TRBJ1-4 | TRBV25-1 | - | CASSASGNEKLFF
TRBJ2-3 | TRBV9 | - | CASSDLTSGGADTQYF
TRBJ2-7 | TRBV6-5 | - | CASSPGSSSYEQYF
TRBJ1-1 | TRBV10-3 | - | CAITGTILGRAEAFF
TRBJ2-1 | TRBV19 | once | CASSSPTGGRRNNEQFF
TRBJ1-2 | TRBV5-1 | - | CASSRGAGDGYTF
TRBJ1-2 | TRBV29-1 | few | CSVGWGTNYGYTF
TRBJ2-2 | TRBV6-5 | once | CASRSGTVNTGELFF
TRBJ1-1 | TRBV7-9 | - | CASSFDRGSTEAFF
TRBJ1-3 | TRBV6-1 | - | CASSVRSSSGNTIYF
TRBJ1-1 | TRBV30 | - | CAWRDRVEAEAFF
TRBJ2-5 | TRBV2 | - | CASSEATGKETQYF
TRBJ1-5 | TRBV19 | - | CASSSGNTNQPQHF
TRBJ1-5 | TRBV27 | once | CASSFYSNQPQHF
TRBJ1-5 | TRBV30 | - | CAWTTGRDQPQHF
TRBJ2-1 | TRBV5-1 | - | CASSLGGSNYNEQFF
TRBJ2-1 | TRBV7-3 | once | CASSLTADYNEQFF
TRBJ2-7 | TRBV19 | - | CASSHRTSGSQSSYEQYF
TRBJ1-2 | TRBV7-9 | - | CASSLELAAYGYTF
TRBJ2-5 | TRBV7-9 | - | CASSLAYRRGETQYF
TRBJ2-2 | TRBV29-1 | - | CSARTQGEITGELFF
TRBJ1-4 | TRBV12-5 | - | CASGLVLAGKGEKLFF
TRBJ1-1 | TRBV30 | - | CAWSQNSGGEAFF
TRBJ1-5 | TRBV7-2 | - | CASSLSYGQPQHF
TRBJ2-3 | TRBV7-3 | - | CASSPGDYRTQYF
TRBJ1-1 | TRBV5-1 | - | CASSDQGANTEAFF
TRBJ1-5 | TRBV2 | - | CASSPEGNQPQHF
TRBJ2-7 | TRBV3-1/TRBV3-2 | - | CASSQDTREQYF
TRBJ1-1 | TRBV18 | few | CASSPGGWNTEAFF
TRBJ2-3 | TRBV5-1 | - | CASSLVSGTSTDTQYF
TRBJ1-2 | TRBV6-1 | - | CASSDGLGGQGTIRYTF
TRBJ1-6 | TRBV10-2 | once | CASRGQAANSPLHF
TRBJ2-5 | TRBV5-1 | - | CASSLGTAQETQYF
TRBJ2-5 | TRBV24-1 | - | CATSDPQGAGETQYF
TRBJ2-5 | TRBV11-1 | - | CASSPTSEETQYF
TRBJ2-3 | TRBV12-5 | - | CASGLSSSTDTQYF
TRBJ2-2 | TRBV7-8 | - | CASRSGPGVGELFF
TRBJ1-2 | TRBV5-1 | - | CASSLGPRGDYGYTF
TRBJ2-3 | TRBV24-1 | - | CATSDHTRTDTQYF
TRBJ1-6 | TRBV7-3 | - | CASSLGPGQGNSPLHF
TRBJ1-2 | TRBV19 | - | CASRPLTTGTVNYGYTF
TRBJ2-7 | TRBV5-1 | - | CASSLASGDSSYEQYF
TRBJ1-4 | TRBV5-4 | - | CASSQQGANEKLFF